The 16 T cell receptor beta chains presented below share a single source sample, sequenced in a study of cytomegalovirus exposure and HLA in healthy donors. The PCR contained 60 Vbeta and 13 Jbeta primers. TCRdb's table, derived via immunoSEQ multiplex PCR, lists solely in-frame clones and lacks some. The data show some 140,000 clones, 82% seen once. Sequencing was carried out using PBMCs. The receptor source for this set is a woman aged 50 to 60 in good health and CMV-seropositive.

The chain carries TRBV19 and TRBJ1-2; D is uncertain. Germline V CDR1 and CDR2: LNHDA, SQIVND (reference sequence). The CDR3 is 14 amino acids. V shed 3 bases and J shed 3 bases, with 11 bases lying between them. The CDR3 spells CASSMRRADYGYTF. The CDR3 coding sequence is TGTGCCAGTAGTATGAGGAGGGCGGACTATGGCTACACCTTC.

The chain carries TRBV9 and TRBJ2-1, with TRBD2 matching 7 bases. The CDR3 runs 18 residues. Trimming took 4 bases from V and 0 from J; bases not matched to a gene: 13. Per germline, CDR1 SGDLS and CDR2 YYNGEE. The CDR3 DNA reads TGTGCCAGCAGCCCCCGAGGTAGCGGGCTTAGCTCCTACAATGAGCAGTTCTTC. This codes for CASSPRGSGLSSYNEQFF.

This chain connects TRBV2 to TRBJ1-2; possibly TRBD1 for D (6 bases). Germline V gives CDR1 SNHLY, CDR2 FYNNEI. Trimming cost V 8 bases and J 2 bases, with 21 bases left between them. This CDR3 contains 16 residues. The CDR3 nucleotides are TGTGCCAGCCCGGGGGGGGGCGGCGTAGGAAACTATGGCTACACCTTC. Its translation: CASPGGGGVGNYGYTF.

The chain combines TRBV2 with TRBJ1-1; possibly TRBD1 for D (5 bases). The V and J ends lost 4 bases and 5 bases respectively, with 14 bases between them. This CDR3 spans 14 amino acids. Germline-derived CDR1 and CDR2 are SNHLY and FYNNEI. The CDR3 is CASSVGWGRTEAFF. In nucleotides, the CDR3 is TGTGCCAGCAGTGTAGGTTGGGGGAGGACTGAAGCTTTCTTT.

The chain links TRBV18 to TRBJ1-4; 7 bases fit TRBD1. Trimming at V came to 6 bases and at J to 0 bases, leaving 4 bases not matched to a gene. This CDR3 has 15 residues. Per germline, CDR1 KGHSH and CDR2 LQKENI. The CDR3 reads CASSSQGTTNEKLFF. The CDR3 DNA is TGTGCCAGCTCGTCACAGGGGACAACTAATGAAAAACTGTTTTTT.

Points on this clone: The same CDR3 also results from other DNA sequences found in this sample. This rearrangement joins TRBV7-8 to TRBJ2-5; tentative D call: TRBD2 (6 bases). V lost 1 base and J lost 4, with 7 bases in between. Germline lookup yields CDR1 SGHVS and CDR2 FQNEAQ. The CDR3 is 13 amino acids. DNA of the CDR3: TGTGCCAGCAGCTTAGGGAGGGGAGAGACCCAGTACTTC. Translation gives CASSLGRGETQYF.

The chain couples TRBV5-4 to TRBJ2-7; 13 bases fit TRBD2. CDR1 and CDR2 (germline): SGHNT, YYREEE (reference sequence). The length of the CDR3 is 17 residues. V lost 3 bases and J lost 2; bases outside the gene matches: 8. CDR3 in DNA: TGTGCCAGCAGCTACGGACTAGCGGGGGCTACTGCCTACGAGCAGTACTTC. This gives the protein CASSYGLAGATAYEQYF.

DNA for the CDR3: TGTGCCAGCAGAGAGCCGGGACACCCCTCCTACGAGCAGTACTTC. Its translation: CASREPGHPSYEQYF. The chain uses TRBV28 and TRBJ2-7; D is possibly TRBD1 (6 bases). Trimming removed 6 bases from V and 0 bases from J, with 15 bases in between. Germline V gene data show CDR1 as MDHEN and CDR2 as SYDVKM. The CDR3 totals 15 residues.

The gene calls are TRBV29-1 and TRBJ2-7; D gene uncertain. The CDR3 has 13 residues. Germline CDR1 reads SQVTM; CDR2 reads ANQGSEA. The CDR3 is CRPPTRISYEQYF. CDR3 bases: TGCAGACCACCTACCAGGATATCCTACGAGCAGTACTTC.

The rearrangement links TRBV7-2 to TRBJ2-3, with TRBD2 as a possible D gene (6 bases). The CDR3 spans 13 residues. Trimming shortened V by 3 bases and J by 8 bases, and 12 bases separated the two germline ends. Germline CDR1 is SGHTA and CDR2 is FQGNSA. CDR3 bases: TGTGCCAGCAGCTTCGCCGGGAGTGCTACGCAGTATTTT. Its translation is CASSFAGSATQYF.

The chain employs TRBV6-1 and TRBJ2-2, with TRBD1 matching 7 bases. Germline V gene data show CDR1 as MNHNS and CDR2 as SASEGT. After removal of 6 bases from V and 4 bases from J, the junction contained 8 bases not matched to a gene. This CDR3 contains 15 residues. CDR3 protein: CASRRRTGFTGELFF. DNA of the CDR3: TGTGCCAGCAGGAGACGGACAGGATTCACCGGGGAGCTGTTTTTT.

This chain uses TRBV7-9 with TRBJ1-1, with 9 bases that match TRBD1. Germline V gene sequence: CDR1 SEHNR, CDR2 FQNEAQ (reference sequence). The CDR3 is made up of 14 amino acids. Trimming took 6 bases from V and 2 from J; bases not matched to a gene: 4. CDR3 sequence (DNA): TGTGCCAGCAGGACAGGGGGACCAAACACTGAAGCTTTCTTT. Encoded protein: CASRTGGPNTEAFF.

The chain carries TRBV28 and TRBJ2-6; possibly TRBD2 for D (6 bases). Germline CDR1 MDHEN, CDR2 SYDVKM. The CDR3 spans 13 residues. V lost 3 bases to trimming and J lost 8 bases, with 8 bases between them. In DNA, the CDR3 is TGTGCCAGCAGTTTTCGGGGGACCAACGTCCTGACTTTC. Amino acids: CASSFRGTNVLTF.

The V and J genes are TRBV30 and TRBJ1-4; tentatively, D is TRBD1 (5 bases). The germline V and J ends were trimmed by 2 bases and 4 bases, with 23 bases remaining between them. This CDR3 has 18 residues. Germline V CDR1 and CDR2: GTSNPN, SVGIG (reference sequence). CDR3 DNA sequence: TGTGCCTGGAGTACCCCAGGGAGGGCAGGACGCCTTAATGAAAAACTGTTTTTT. It is translated as CAWSTPGRAGRLNEKLFF.

CDR3 in DNA: TGTGCCAGCAGGCCTGGGGGGGGCACAGATACGCAGTATTTT. It yields the protein CASRPGGGTDTQYF. The V gene is TRBV11-2, the J gene TRBJ2-3, with 7 nucleotides matching TRBD2. With V trimmed by 6 bases and J by 1 base, 4 bases remained unmatched. CDR1 is SGHAT and CDR2 is FQNNGV in the germline V gene. The CDR3 runs 14 residues.

This sequence joins TRBV2 and TRBJ2-1; unclear D gene. Germline V gene data show CDR1 as SNHLY and CDR2 as FYNNEI. Trimming cost V 7 bases and J 5 bases, with 12 bases left between them. The CDR3 sequence is 13 residues long. The DNA for the CDR3 is TGTGCCAGCAAATCCAGTCCCAACAATGAGCAGTTCTTC. It is translated as CASKSSPNNEQFF.